The clone carrying this TCR beta chain has only a few counts. These data are taken from a study of T-cell reconstitution after alpha-beta-depleted transplantation in children. It was with unique molecular identifiers that the TCRbeta library was prepared. MiXCR was run by TCRdb on the PCR reads, yielding one entry per CDR3 protein. The table includes 800,000 to 1,000,000 distinct CDR3 sequences, roughly 29% detected once. Trimming took off 8 bases at V and 1 base at J, with 8 bases between the two ends. Germline V gene lookup returns CDR1 SNHLY and CDR2 FYNNEI. The CDR3 consists of 13 residues. The receptor was isolated from a boy in the first two years of life who had a stem cell transplant for SCID, so the T cells may come from the graft donor. The chain couples TRBV2 to TRBJ2-2; no clear D. The sequenced sample was PBMCs, mostly from graft donor cells, obtained 360 days after TCRalphabeta/CD19-depleted stem cell transplant. CDR3 nucleotides: TGTGCCAGCTTCACAGAGAACACCGGGGAGCTGTTTTTT. Encoded protein: CASFTENTGELFF.